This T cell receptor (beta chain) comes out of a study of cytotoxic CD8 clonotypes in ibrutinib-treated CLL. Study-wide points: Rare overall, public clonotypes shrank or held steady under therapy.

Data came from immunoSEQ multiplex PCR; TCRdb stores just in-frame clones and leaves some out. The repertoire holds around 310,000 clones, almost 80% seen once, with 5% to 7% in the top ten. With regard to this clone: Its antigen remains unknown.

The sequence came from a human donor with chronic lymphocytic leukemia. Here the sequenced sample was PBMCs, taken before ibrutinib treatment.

CDR3 coding DNA: TGTGCCAGCAGTTTTGGGACAGCTGGGGGCTACGAGCAGTACTTC. It encodes CASSFGTAGGYEQYF. The chain has TRBV27 and TRBJ2-7; TRBD1 matches at 7 bases. Germline V gene data show CDR1 as MNHEY and CDR2 as SMNVEV (reference sequence). CDR3 length: 15 residues. J gave up 3 bases and V 3 bases, and 8 bases lay outside the gene matches.